This T cell receptor beta chain was sequenced in a study of blood T cell repertoires in COVID-19. Looking at the study overall: Sample material is recorded as cDNA or gDNA derived from T cells, B-cell-depleted T cells, or PBMCs.

This clone appeared a single time. Assay: immunoSEQ multiplex PCR; the TCRdb copy retains only in-frame clones and omits some. This sample has under 200,000 clones; around 83% occur once, and the top ten carry more than 6.5%. V was trimmed by 1 base and J by 9 bases, leaving 10 bases between them. From germline, CDR1 is LGHDT and CDR2 YNNKEL (reference sequence). There are 13 residues in the CDR3. The receptor was derived from a woman aged 55-70 years with COVID-19, enrolled during active disease. The chain carries TRBV3-1 (or the pseudogene TRBV3-2) and TRBJ1-5; D unresolved. Specimen: peripheral blood. CDR3 nucleotide sequence: TGTGCCAGCAGCCAAGGCCAAAGCCCGCCCCAGCATTTT. Translation: CASSQGQSPPQHF.